This T cell receptor beta chain was obtained from a study of T cell clonotyping in hematopoietic cell transplantation. Study-level information: Recipient samples before transplant were obtained post-cytoreduction.

As concerns this clone: Its target is not known.

Assay: immunoSEQ multiplex PCR; the TCRdb copy retains only in-frame clones and omits some. In the table there are 25,000 to 30,000 clones, about 92% of which are singletons. The time point is: recipient sample about 28 days before transplant, after cytoreduction. Recipients were bled about 28 days pretransplant and at posttransplant days 30, 100, 180. Overall study results and limits: Few recipient clonotypes overlapped donors; over 95% were de novo at given depth.

This material consisted of peripheral blood mononuclear cells, taken before stem cell transplant. The sequence came from a man aged 50-59 years with acute myeloid leukemia. Some clones in this sample may be carry-over from other donors' samples.

CDR3 residues: CASGQEVSPREQYF. The CDR3 DNA reads TGTGCCAGCGGCCAGGAGGTGTCGCCTCGCGAGCAGTACTTC. V and J are TRBV27 and TRBJ2-7; D possibly corresponds to TRBD2 (5 bases). The CDR3 loop spans 14 amino acids. Trimming removed 8 bases from V and 6 bases from J, with 20 bases in between. Germline loops: CDR1 MNHEY, CDR2 SMNVEV (reference sequence).